Each of the 18 T cell receptor beta chains below was sequenced from the same sample in a study of blood T cell repertoires in COVID-19. The method was immunoSEQ multiplex PCR; TCRdb's version includes in-frame clones alone and lacks a portion of them. The sample records 80,000 to 100,000 clones, about 80% being singletons. Sequenced material: peripheral blood. The origin of the receptors is a man aged 65 to 85 with active or convalescent COVID-19.

J is TRBJ2-3 and V is TRBV7-2; D is unclear. Germline V gives CDR1 SGHTA, CDR2 FQGNSA. The V end was cut by 1 base, the J end by 2 bases, with 10 bases between. The CDR3 runs to 15 residues. CDR3 in amino acids: CASSLDYWNTDTQYF. As DNA, the CDR3 is TGTGCCAGCAGCTTAGACTACTGGAACACAGATACGCAGTATTTT.

This clone came up a few times. This chain joins TRBV7-9 and TRBJ2-7; D not certain. V was shortened by 2 bases and J by 4 bases, with 15 bases between the two germline ends. CDR3 length: 15 residues. Germline assignment: CDR1 SEHNR and CDR2 FQNEAQ (reference sequence). CDR3 sequence: CASSLQVTASYEQYF. The DNA of the CDR3 is TGTGCCAGCAGCTTACAGGTCACGGCGTCTTACGAGCAGTACTTC.

A remark on this clone: This CDR3 is also generated by other DNA sequences in the sample. The chain uses TRBV12-3 or TRBV12-4 and TRBJ1-1; perhaps TRBD1 as D (6 bases). This CDR3 is built from 13 residues. V lost 5 bases and J 1 base, leaving 8 bases between the germline ends. CDR3: CASSLTGNTEAFF. CDR3 coding DNA: TGTGCCAGCAGTCTGACAGGGAACACTGAAGCTTTCTTT.

V usage is TRBV5-6 and J usage is TRBJ2-1; 13 bases fit TRBD2. The ends lost 4 bases at V and 4 bases at J; junction bases unmatched: 2. The germline V gene has CDR1 SGHDT and CDR2 YYEEEE. CDR3 length equals 15 residues. CDR3 loop: CASSVTSGGYNEQFF. CDR3 in DNA: TGTGCCAGCAGCGTGACTAGCGGGGGGTACAATGAGCAGTTCTTC.

On this clone: The same CDR3 also results from other DNA sequences found in this sample. The rearrangement uses TRBV20-1 and TRBJ2-7, with D perhaps matching TRBD1 (5 bases). The CDR3 runs to 11 residues. V gave up 3 bases and J gave up 5 bases, with 8 bases separating them. Germline-derived CDR1 and CDR2 are DFQATT and SNEGSKA (reference sequence). As DNA, the CDR3 is TGCAGTGCTAGGTCAGGGCACGAGCAGTACTTC. Translated, it gives CSARSGHEQYF.

V gene TRBV5-1 combines with J gene TRBJ2-7; tentative D call: TRBD2 (6 bases). The length of the CDR3 is 15 residues. Germline CDR1 is SGHRS and CDR2 is YFSETQ. The V end was cut by 0 bases, the J end by 6 bases, with 16 bases between. CDR3 in amino acids: CASSLGGLTNGEQYF. The CDR3 nucleotides are TGCGCCAGCAGCTTGGGGGGACTTACAAACGGCGAGCAGTACTTC.

V gene TRBV11-3 combines with J gene TRBJ2-1; possible D gene TRBD1, 6 bases. V gave up 6 bases and J gave up 0 bases, with 15 bases separating them. CDR1 and CDR2 from the germline V gene are SGHNT and YENEEA. The CDR3 is 16 amino acids. The CDR3 coding sequence is TGTGCCAGCAGTAGAGGAAGGGGGAACTCCTACAATGAGCAGTTCTTC. Residues: CASSRGRGNSYNEQFF.

This clone was detected only once. The gene calls are TRBV10-2 and TRBJ1-5; 7 bases match TRBD1. In germline, CDR1 is WSHSY, CDR2 SAAADI. The CDR3 extends over 16 amino acids. J gave up 0 bases and V 4 bases, and 6 bases lay outside the gene matches. In DNA form, the CDR3 reads TGCGCCAGCAGTGCCACCGGGACAGCTAGCAATCAGCCCCAGCATTTT. It yields the protein CASSATGTASNQPQHF.

V gene TRBV6-6 combines with J gene TRBJ2-3, with D perhaps TRBD2 (6 bases). V shed 4 bases and J shed 4 bases, with 9 bases lying between them. The CDR3 is 13 residues long. Per germline, CDR1 MNHNY and CDR2 SVGAGI (reference sequence). Here the CDR3 reads CASSSAGPDTQYF. DNA of the CDR3: TGTGCCAGCAGTTCTGCGGGGCCAGATACGCAGTATTTT.

V usage is TRBV23-1 and J usage is TRBJ2-7; D remains ambiguous. TRBV23-1 is filed as an ORF, its function uncertain. CDR3 length: 14 residues. V dropped 2 bases and J dropped 3 bases, with 11 bases sitting between them. The CDR3 nucleotides are TGCGCCAGCAGTCAACCGAACTGTGGCTACGAGCAGTACTTC. It specifies CASSQPNCGYEQYF.

This clone was found once. The CDR3 DNA is TGTGCCAGCAGCACGCCGACTCAAGGGGCCAACGTCCTGACTTTC. It specifies CASSTPTQGANVLTF. The rearrangement links TRBV5-6 to TRBJ2-6; D unclear. Trimming cost V 4 bases and J 4 bases, with 12 bases left between them. From germline, CDR1 is SGHDT and CDR2 YYEEEE. This CDR3 is built from 15 residues.

The V gene is TRBV29-1, the J gene TRBJ2-5; 10 nucleotides line up with TRBD1. Trimming cost V 4 bases and J 1 base; bases outside gene matches: 12. Germline loops: CDR1 SQVTM, CDR2 ANQGSEA. The CDR3 is 17 residues long. CDR3 amino acids: CSVGDGTGAFSQETQYF. CDR3 nucleotides: TGCAGCGTTGGCGACGGGACAGGGGCGTTCTCCCAAGAGACCCAGTACTTC.

The chain employs TRBV30 and TRBJ2-1; D unresolved. Germline V gene sequence: CDR1 GTSNPN, CDR2 SVGIG (reference sequence). V lost 4 bases and J lost 0, with 16 bases in between. CDR3 size: 16 residues. CDR3 sequence: CAWTLSTQSSYNEQFF. DNA of the CDR3: TGTGCCTGGACCCTCTCGACTCAGAGCTCCTACAATGAGCAGTTCTTC.

This chain joins TRBV11-3 and TRBJ1-1, with D possibly matching TRBD1 (5 bases). The germline CDR1 and CDR2 sequences are SGHNT and YENEEA. V was cut by 1 base and J by 5 bases, with 11 bases left in between. The CDR3 is 14 amino acids. The CDR3 is CASSLVGAGTEAFF. CDR3 nucleotide sequence: TGTGCCAGCAGCTTAGTAGGGGCCGGGACTGAAGCTTTCTTT. Full variable domain (missing parts from reference TRBV11-3 and TRBJ1-1): EAGVVQSPRYKIIEKKQPVAFWCNPISGHNTLYWYLQNLGQGPELLIRYENEEAVDDSQLPKDRFSAERLKGVDSTLKIQPAELGDSAVYLCASSLVGAGTEAFFGQGTRLTVV.

This sequence joins TRBV18 and TRBJ1-1; no definite D call. V was pared by 8 bases and J by 5 bases, with 15 bases between. This CDR3 is built from 13 residues. Germline V gives CDR1 KGHSH, CDR2 LQKENI. The DNA of the CDR3 is TGTGCCAGCGCCCTCGGTGCGGTTACTGAAGCTTTCTTT. This sequence encodes CASALGAVTEAFF.

The chain uses TRBV19 and TRBJ2-7; weak D call: TRBD1 (5 bases). The CDR3 length is 15 residues. Trimming stripped 3 bases from V and 1 base from J, with 13 bases between. The germline CDR1 and CDR2 sequences are LNHDA and SQIVND (reference sequence). The CDR3 DNA sequence: TGTGCCAGTAGTATCTCTGACAGTAGGTCCTACGAGCAGTACTTC. Amino acid sequence: CASSISDSRSYEQYF. Variable domain in full (rest from reference TRBV19 and TRBJ2-7): DGGITQSPKYLFRKEGQNVTLSCEQNLNHDAMYWYRQDPGQGLRLIYYSQIVNDFQKGDIAEGYSVSREKKESFPLTVTSAQKNPTAFYLCASSISDSRSYEQYFGPGTRLTVT.

The chain employs TRBV5-6 and TRBJ1-4; 7 bases agree with TRBD1. V lost 7 bases to trimming and J lost 4 bases; unmatched junction nucleotides: 7. CDR1 is SGHDT, CDR2 YYEEEE, per germline. This CDR3 spans 14 amino acids. CDR3 region: CASSLTGINEKLFF. The CDR3 region has the DNA TGTGCCAGCTCTTTGACAGGGATTAATGAAAAACTGTTTTTT.

This rearrangement joins TRBV11-3 to TRBJ1-6; D might be TRBD1 (6 bases). The CDR3 loop spans 16 amino acids. In germline, CDR1 is SGHNT, CDR2 YENEEA. V shed 5 bases and J shed 10 bases, with 21 bases lying between them. This CDR3 reads CASSEGGTTAWSPLHF. The DNA of the CDR3 is TGTGCCAGCAGCGAGGGGGGGACGACCGCGTGGTCACCCCTCCACTTT.